Presented here are 20 T cell receptor beta chains from one specimen sequenced in a study of blood T cell repertoires in COVID-19. TCRdb's copy holds only in-frame clones and misses some; the assay was immunoSEQ multiplex PCR. The table records approximately 85,000 clones, more than 80% of them present only once. The sequencing sample was made of peripheral blood. The source of these receptors is a human donor in a cohort sampled during active COVID-19.

The chain recombines TRBV18 with TRBJ1-5; the D gene is possibly TRBD1 (5 bases). Trimming cost V 6 bases and J 2 bases, with 11 bases left between them. The CDR3 length is 14 residues. CDR1 is KGHSH and CDR2 is LQKENI in the germline V gene. CDR3 sequence: CASSRGGGNQPQHF. CDR3 bases: TGTGCCAGCTCTCGCGGGGGGGGCAATCAGCCCCAGCATTTT.

The CDR3 DNA follows: TGTGCCAGCAGCTTGATACTAGCGGGCCAAGAGACCCAGTACTTC. This codes for CASSLILAGQETQYF. This chain uses TRBV5-4 with TRBJ2-5; 9 nucleotides agree with TRBD2. V trimming: 1 base; J trimming: 1 base; junction bases outside the gene matches: 2. Germline-derived CDR1 and CDR2 are SGHNT and YYREEE (reference sequence). There are 15 residues in the CDR3.

As to this clone: A read error may produce the germline difference seen at one junction end. Other DNA sequences within the sample encode an identical CDR3. V gene TRBV6-1 combines with J gene TRBJ1-4; the D gene is possibly TRBD1 (5 bases). The CDR3 is made up of 15 amino acids. Germline V gene lookup returns CDR1 MNHNS and CDR2 SASEGT. The CDR3 region is CASSEPRRRGEKLFF. The CDR3 bases are TGTGCTAGCAGTGAACCCCGGAGAAGGGGTGAAAAACTGTTTTTT.

This chain connects TRBV6-5 to TRBJ2-7; 7 nucleotides agree with TRBD1. CDR1 is MNHEY, CDR2 SVGAGI, per germline. V lost 2 bases, J lost 6 bases, and 4 bases stayed unmatched. CDR3 length: 13 residues. CDR3 sequence (DNA): TGTGCCAGCAGTTACGGGACAGTCTCCGAGCAGTACTTC. Protein: CASSYGTVSEQYF.

The chain has TRBV6-5 and TRBJ2-3, with 7 bases aligning to TRBD1. The CDR3 length is 14 residues. The junction had 6 bases not matched to a gene; V was cut back by 6 bases and J by 3 bases. CDR1 and CDR2 from the germline V gene are MNHEY and SVGAGI. The CDR3 is CASSGRGRTDTQYF. Here the CDR3 DNA reads TGTGCCAGCAGCGGCAGGGGGAGAACAGATACGCAGTATTTT.

The rearrangement links TRBV20-1 to TRBJ1-2, with 7 bases identical to TRBD1. CDR3 size: 14 residues. Per germline, CDR1 DFQATT and CDR2 SNEGSKA (reference sequence). V shed 3 bases and J 8 bases; nucleotides not matched to a gene: 12. In nucleotides, the CDR3 is TGCAGTGCTAGTGGCACACAGGGGTTTCGCGGCTACACCTTC. It yields the protein CSASGTQGFRGYTF.

The rearrangement links TRBV29-1 to TRBJ1-2, with D perhaps TRBD1 (6 bases). There are 14 residues in the CDR3. The ends were cut back, 6 bases at V and 3 bases at J, with 17 bases in the middle. CDR1 and CDR2 from the germline V gene are SQVTM and ANQGSEA. The CDR3 bases are TGCAGCGTCAGGGAGGGGGGCATTGACTATGGCTACACCTTC. This encodes CSVREGGIDYGYTF.

The chain combines TRBV5-1 with TRBJ1-1, with 7 positions matching TRBD1. The germline V gene has CDR1 SGHRS and CDR2 YFSETQ. The CDR3 is 14 residues long. The trim removed 2 bases at V and 6 bases at J, leaving 7 bases unmatched. CDR3 protein: CASSLIGGSSEAFF. For the CDR3, the DNA is TGCGCCAGCAGCTTAATAGGGGGCTCTTCTGAAGCTTTCTTT.

The genes are TRBV28 and TRBJ1-3, with a tentative D call TRBD1 (5 bases). The CDR3 spans 14 residues. Trimming removed 3 bases from V and 2 bases from J, with 8 bases in between. Looked up from germline, CDR1 is MDHEN and CDR2 is SYDVKM. CDR3 in DNA: TGTGCCAGCAGTTTGCCGGGGGCTGGAAACACCATATATTTT. Translating it yields CASSLPGAGNTIYF.

The gene calls are TRBV9 and TRBJ2-6; D ambiguous. CDR1 is SGDLS, CDR2 YYNGEE, per germline. CDR3 length equals 15 residues. Trimming removed 3 bases from V and 0 bases from J, with 7 bases in between. The CDR3 DNA is TGTGCCAGCAGCGCGTATAACTCTGGGGCCAACGTCCTGACTTTC. It codes for CASSAYNSGANVLTF.

This clone is deemed medium-sized. The V call is TRBV3-1 (or the pseudogene TRBV3-2), the J call TRBJ1-1; D is possibly TRBD1 (6 bases). From germline, CDR1 is LGHDT and CDR2 YNNKEL (reference sequence). Trimming shortened V by 0 bases and J by 5 bases, and 13 bases separated the two germline ends. The CDR3 has 15 residues. The CDR3 sequence is CASSQDAGVGTEAFF. The CDR3 coding sequence is TGTGCCAGCAGCCAAGATGCAGGGGTTGGGACTGAAGCTTTCTTT.

The V call is TRBV18, the J call TRBJ1-5; D perhaps matches TRBD1 (5 bases). This CDR3 is built from 17 residues. Germline loops: CDR1 KGHSH, CDR2 LQKENI. The ends were cut back, 0 bases at V and 6 bases at J, with 18 bases in the middle. CDR3 nucleotides: TGTGCCAGCTCACCACCTGGGGGAGGGAAAGACGGTCAGCCCCAGCATTTT. It encodes CASSPPGGGKDGQPQHF.

The table lists this clone with a few counts. The chain joins TRBV4-1 to TRBJ2-1; 7 bases map to TRBD1. V lost 0 bases, J lost 3 bases, and 2 bases stayed unmatched. The CDR3 totals 15 residues. CDR1 MGHRA and CDR2 YSYEKL come from the germline V gene. CDR3 region: CASSQDPGGYNEQFF. Written as DNA, the CDR3 is TGCGCCAGCAGCCAAGATCCAGGGGGCTACAATGAGCAGTTCTTC.

In its sample, this clone was seen many times. This chain links TRBV27 with TRBJ1-2, with 12 nucleotides matching TRBD1. The germline CDR1 and CDR2 sequences are MNHEY and SMNVEV (reference sequence). Trimming took 6 bases from V and 7 from J; bases not matched to a gene: 9. The CDR3 covers 15 residues. CDR3 DNA sequence: TGTGCCAGCAGCTCCCTAGGGACAGGGGGCGGTGGCTACACCTTC. It yields the protein CASSSLGTGGGGYTF.

The chain is built from TRBV5-1 and TRBJ2-3, with 8 bases fitting TRBD1. The CDR3 length is 13 residues. Per germline, CDR1 SGHRS and CDR2 YFSETQ. V lost 4 bases, J lost 4 bases, and 2 bases stayed unmatched. DNA of the CDR3: TGCGCCAGCAGCGGACAGGGTGCAGATACGCAGTATTTT. It encodes CASSGQGADTQYF.

The genes are TRBV19 and TRBJ2-5, with 8 positions matching TRBD2. Germline V gene lookup returns CDR1 LNHDA and CDR2 SQIVND (reference sequence). Trimming cost V 0 bases and J 5 bases; bases outside gene matches: 5. This CDR3 has 15 residues. Written as DNA, the CDR3 is TGTGCCAGTAGTATAGACCGGGGGGGCATGGAGACCCAGTACTTC. This sequence encodes CASSIDRGGMETQYF.

The V and J genes are TRBV30 and TRBJ2-3; 8 nucleotides agree with TRBD1. The CDR3 spans 14 residues. The V gene end was trimmed by 4 bases and the J gene end by 8 bases; junction bases not matched to a gene: 11. The germline V gene encodes CDR1 GTSNPN and CDR2 SVGIG (reference sequence). CDR3 in DNA: TGTGCCTGGAAACGGGAGACAGGGGAAGGTACGCAGTATTTT. The encoded protein is CAWKRETGEGTQYF.

The chain employs TRBV18 and TRBJ1-1, with TRBD1 identical over 7 bases. After removal of 5 bases from V and 8 bases from J, the junction contained 11 bases not matched to a gene. CDR3 length equals 14 residues. Germline lookup yields CDR1 KGHSH and CDR2 LQKENI. The CDR3, as DNA: TGTGCCAGCTCAGCAACGACAGGGTTCGTCGAAGCTTTCTTT. Protein product: CASSATTGFVEAFF.

J is TRBJ2-3 and V is TRBV18; TRBD2 is a possible D gene (5 bases). V was clipped by 6 bases and J by 3 bases, with 19 bases between them. Germline CDR1 is KGHSH and CDR2 is LQKENI. CDR3 length: 16 amino acids. CDR3 DNA: TGTGCCAGCTCCCGAACACGGGGAGATGGAACAGATACGCAGTATTTT. Its translation: CASSRTRGDGTDTQYF.

This clone was seen only once. V usage is TRBV14 and J usage is TRBJ2-6; TRBD1 might be the D (5 bases). The CDR3 length is 15 residues. Germline V gene lookup returns CDR1 SGHDN and CDR2 FVKESK. V shed 4 bases and J shed 3 bases, with 10 bases lying between them. The CDR3 DNA is TGTGCCAGCAGCCGCACCAGGGATGGGGCCAACGTCCTGACTTTC. Translated, it gives CASSRTRDGANVLTF. The full variable domain, rest sourced from reference TRBV14 and TRBJ2-6, is EAGVTQFPSHSVIEKGQTVTLRCDPISGHDNLYWYRRVMGKEIKFLLHFVKESKQDESGMPNNRFLAERTGGTYSTLKVQPAELEDSGVYFCASSRTRDGANVLTFGAGSRLTVL.